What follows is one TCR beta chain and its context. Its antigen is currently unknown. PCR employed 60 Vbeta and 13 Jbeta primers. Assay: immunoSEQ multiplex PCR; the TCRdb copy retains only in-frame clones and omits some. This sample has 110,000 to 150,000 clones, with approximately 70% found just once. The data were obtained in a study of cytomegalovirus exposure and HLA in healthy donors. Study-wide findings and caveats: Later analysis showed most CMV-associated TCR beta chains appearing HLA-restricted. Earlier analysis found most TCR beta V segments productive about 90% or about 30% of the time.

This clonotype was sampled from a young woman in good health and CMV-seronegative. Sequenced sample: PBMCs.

DNA of the CDR3: TGTGCCAGCAATGCCGGGGGAGGACAAGACTATGGCTACACCTTC. Amino acid sequence: CASNAGGGQDYGYTF. This chain connects TRBV6-6 to TRBJ1-2, with D tentatively TRBD1 (5 bases). With 7 bases removed from V and 3 bases from J, the gap between germline ends came to 18 bases. The CDR3 totals 15 residues. From germline, CDR1 is MNHNY and CDR2 SVGAGI (reference sequence).